This T cell receptor beta chain was captured in a study of molecular identifiers for immune sequencing clone quantification. Regarding the study as a whole: Investigators reportedly could detect spiked Jurkat TCR RNA from one cell among around 930,000 naive cells. In naive cells, clones above 20 RNA copies held under 1% of molecules, whereas in effector cells they held over 97%. Sharing of a barcode by identical TCR molecules could cause highly expanded clone sizes to be underestimated.

There are 15 residues in the CDR3. Looked up from germline, CDR1 is MNHNY and CDR2 is SVGAGI (reference sequence). To note about this clonotype: The target antigen is unknown. This clone may be a read error of a much larger clone one base away.

In TCRdb, the PCR reads were re-called with MiXCR into one record per CDR3 protein. The sample lists 100,000 or so distinct CDR3 sequences; about 35% were seen once. With 10%, 30% or 50% of RNA, roughly 20,000 to 1,000,000 naive CD8 T cells were sequenced. The TCR comes from a human donor in good health. Some libraries in this study had Jurkat cell RNA spiked in. The source material was naive CD8+ T cells from blood, with Jurkat cell RNA spiked in. Subset: FACS-sorted CD8+CD4-CCR7+CD45RA+ naive T cells. The V and J genes are TRBV6-6 and TRBJ2-6; either TRBD1 or TRBD2 may fit D (6 bases each). In DNA form, the CDR3 reads TGTGCCAGCAGTTACGGGGGGCTTGGGGCCTACGTCCTGACTTTC. Translation gives CASSYGGLGAYVLTF.